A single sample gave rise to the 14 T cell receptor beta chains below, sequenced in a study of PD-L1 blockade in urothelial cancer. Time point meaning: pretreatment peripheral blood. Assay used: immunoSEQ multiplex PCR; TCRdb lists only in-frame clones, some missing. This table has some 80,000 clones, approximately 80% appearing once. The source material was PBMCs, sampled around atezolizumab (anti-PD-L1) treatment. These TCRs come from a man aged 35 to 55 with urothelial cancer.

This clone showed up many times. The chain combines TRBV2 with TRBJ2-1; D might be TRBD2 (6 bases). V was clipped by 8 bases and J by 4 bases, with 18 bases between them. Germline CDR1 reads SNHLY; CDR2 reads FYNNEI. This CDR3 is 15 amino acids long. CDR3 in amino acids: CASFLGSSGYNEQFF. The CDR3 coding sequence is TGTGCCAGCTTCCTCGGGAGCAGCGGTTACAATGAGCAGTTCTTC.

The CDR3 DNA sequence: TGTGCCAGCAGTGAAACCATTAACGGCCGGCGGGGGACCCAGTACTTC. This gives the protein CASSETINGRRGTQYF. The V gene is TRBV6-1, the J gene TRBJ2-5; perhaps TRBD2 as D (6 bases). Germline assignment: CDR1 MNHNS and CDR2 SASEGT. This CDR3 contains 16 residues. The ends were cut back, 2 bases at V and 7 bases at J, with 20 bases in the middle.

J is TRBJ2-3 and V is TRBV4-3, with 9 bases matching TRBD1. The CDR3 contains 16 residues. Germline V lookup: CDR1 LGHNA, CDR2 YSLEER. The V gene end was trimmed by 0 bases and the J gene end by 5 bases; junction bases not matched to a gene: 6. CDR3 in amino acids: CASSQDRDRGLDTQYF. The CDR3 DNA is TGCGCCAGCAGCCAAGATCGAGACAGGGGGTTAGATACGCAGTATTTT.

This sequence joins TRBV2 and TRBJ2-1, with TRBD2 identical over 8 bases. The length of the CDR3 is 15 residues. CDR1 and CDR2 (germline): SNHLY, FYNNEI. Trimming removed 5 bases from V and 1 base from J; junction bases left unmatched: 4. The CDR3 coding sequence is TGTGCCAGCAGTCGATCGGGGGGGTCCTACAATGAGCAGTTCTTC. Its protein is CASSRSGGSYNEQFF.

The CDR3 is CASRGQGFYEQYF. CDR3 DNA sequence: TGTGCCAGCAGGGGGCAGGGGTTCTACGAGCAGTACTTC. The chain carries TRBV7-9 and TRBJ2-7; D is perhaps TRBD1 (6 bases). Per the germline V gene, CDR1 is SEHNR and CDR2 is FQNEAQ (reference sequence). V was cut by 6 bases and J by 3 bases, with 12 bases left in between. The CDR3 totals 13 residues.

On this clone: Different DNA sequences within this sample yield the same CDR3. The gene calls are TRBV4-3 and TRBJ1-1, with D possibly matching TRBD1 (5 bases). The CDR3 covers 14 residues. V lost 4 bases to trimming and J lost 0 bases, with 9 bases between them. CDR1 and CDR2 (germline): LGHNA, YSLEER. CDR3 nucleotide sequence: TGCGCCAGCAGCCTCGGGGGAATGAACACTGAAGCTTTCTTT. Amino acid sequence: CASSLGGMNTEAFF.

The CDR3 loop reads CASSLGQGFNEQFF. The CDR3 coding sequence is TGCGCCAGCAGCTTGGGACAGGGGTTCAATGAGCAGTTCTTC. The V gene is TRBV5-1, the J gene TRBJ2-1; 8 positions agree with TRBD1. CDR3 size: 14 residues. V shed 0 bases, J shed 6 bases, and the junction held 2 bases outside the gene matches. CDR1 SGHRS and CDR2 YFSETQ come from the germline V gene.

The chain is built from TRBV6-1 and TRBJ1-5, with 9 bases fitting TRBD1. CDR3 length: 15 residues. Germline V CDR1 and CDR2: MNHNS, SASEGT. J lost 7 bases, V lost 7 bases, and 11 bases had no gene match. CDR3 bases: TGTGCCAGCACCAGGGGACAGGGAGGAGGCCAGCCCCAGCATTTT. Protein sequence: CASTRGQGGGQPQHF.

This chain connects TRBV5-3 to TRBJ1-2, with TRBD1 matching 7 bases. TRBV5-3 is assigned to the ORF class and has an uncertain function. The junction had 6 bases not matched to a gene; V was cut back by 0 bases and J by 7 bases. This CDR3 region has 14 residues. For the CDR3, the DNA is TGTGCCAGAAGCTTGGGACAGGGAAGGGCTGGCTACACCTTC. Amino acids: CARSLGQGRAGYTF.

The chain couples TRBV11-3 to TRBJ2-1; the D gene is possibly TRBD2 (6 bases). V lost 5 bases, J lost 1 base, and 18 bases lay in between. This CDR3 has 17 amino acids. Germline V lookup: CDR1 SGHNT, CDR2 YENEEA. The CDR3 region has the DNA TGTGCCAGCAGCCCAGGGACGCAGGGACTTTCCTACAATGAGCAGTTCTTC. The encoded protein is CASSPGTQGLSYNEQFF.

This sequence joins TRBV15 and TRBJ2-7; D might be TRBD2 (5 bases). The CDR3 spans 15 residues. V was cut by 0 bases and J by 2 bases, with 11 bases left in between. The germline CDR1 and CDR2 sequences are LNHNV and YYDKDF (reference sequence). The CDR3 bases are TGTGCCACCAGCAGAGATAAGAGCGGTACCTACGAGCAGTACTTC. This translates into CATSRDKSGTYEQYF.

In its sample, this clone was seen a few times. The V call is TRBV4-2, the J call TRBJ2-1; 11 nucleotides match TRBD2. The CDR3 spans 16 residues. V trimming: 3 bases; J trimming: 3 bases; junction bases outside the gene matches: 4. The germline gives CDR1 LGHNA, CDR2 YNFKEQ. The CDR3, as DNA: TGTGCCAGCAGCCACACGACTAGCGGGAACTACAATGAGCAGTTCTTC. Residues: CASSHTTSGNYNEQFF.

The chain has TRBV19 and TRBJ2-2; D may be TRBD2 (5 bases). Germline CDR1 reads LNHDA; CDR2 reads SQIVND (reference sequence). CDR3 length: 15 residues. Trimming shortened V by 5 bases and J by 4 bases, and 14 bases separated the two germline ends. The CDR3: CASSVFSGSTGELFF. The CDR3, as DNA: TGTGCCAGTAGTGTTTTCTCGGGGAGCACCGGGGAGCTGTTTTTT.

In nucleotides, the CDR3 is TGTGCCAGCAGCGTAGCTCAGGGTCAAGAGACCCAGTACTTC. Its protein is CASSVAQGQETQYF. The chain employs TRBV9 and TRBJ2-5, with D perhaps matching TRBD1 (5 bases). Trimming cost V 0 bases and J 2 bases, with 8 bases left between them. This CDR3 spans 14 amino acids. Germline CDR1 reads SGDLS; CDR2 reads YYNGEE.